What follows are 26 T cell receptor beta chains derived from one specimen sequenced in a study of CD8 T cells in ankylosing spondylitis (dated by TCRdb to 2016 to 2017). Receptors were amplified or captured by 5' RACE. Reads for this sample came from an Illumina HiSeq 2500. In-frame beta chains were kept once TCRdb had trimmed the public reads at Q25 with fastp and called clones with MiXCR. Here each entry gathers all rows of one CDR3 protein and keeps the most common genes and DNA. The sample table holds approximately 200,000 distinct CDR3 sequences, of which 9.5% to 15% were seen once. The ten largest make up 16% of the sample. Sequenced sample: blood, either unsorted or a sorted T cell fraction (not recorded which). These receptor sequences come from a male donor with ankylosing spondylitis or in good health (not recorded which).

This clonotype has more than one count but fewer than ten. The chain links TRBV5-5 to TRBJ1-1, with TRBD1 as a possible D gene (6 bases). Per the germline V gene, CDR1 is SGHKS and CDR2 is YYEKEE (reference sequence). This CDR3 has 15 amino acids. The germline V and J ends were trimmed by 3 bases and 7 bases, with 19 bases remaining between them. CDR3 residues: CASSSWGRASFEAFF. CDR3 DNA: TGTGCCAGCAGCTCCTGGGGGCGGGCGTCGTTTGAAGCTTTCTTT.

This clonotype was observed many times. The chain is built from TRBV5-4 and TRBJ2-2; possibly TRBD2 for D (6 bases). This CDR3 contains 17 residues. Trimming took off 0 bases at V and 2 bases at J, with 14 bases between the two ends. Per germline, CDR1 SGHNT and CDR2 YYREEE (reference sequence). CDR3: CASSLAGRGVNTGELFF. DNA for the CDR3: TGTGCCAGCAGCTTGGCCGGGCGGGGTGTTAACACCGGGGAGCTGTTTTTT.

The table lists this clonotype with a few counts. This sequence joins TRBV6-1 and TRBJ1-5, with unresolved D. Germline CDR1 reads MNHNS; CDR2 reads SASEGT. The CDR3 is made up of 13 amino acids. V was clipped by 6 bases and J by 1 base, with 7 bases between them. The CDR3 coding sequence is TGTGCCAGCAGGCAACTAAGCAATCAGCCCCAGCATTTT. Amino acids: CASRQLSNQPQHF.

V gene TRBV6-1 combines with J gene TRBJ1-6; D call uncertain. Germline V lookup: CDR1 MNHNS, CDR2 SASEGT. This CDR3 is built from 16 residues. The V gene lost 1 base and the J gene lost 8 bases, with 15 bases spanning the gap. The DNA of the CDR3 is TGTGCCAGCAGTGAAGGGTATAACCCACAGTATTCACCCCTCCACTTT. This translates into CASSEGYNPQYSPLHF.

This clonotype turned up a few times. The CDR3 loop reads CASSLDPGGGTGELFF. CDR3 DNA sequence: TGCGCCAGCAGCTTGGATCCAGGTGGAGGGACCGGGGAGCTGTTTTTT. This sequence joins TRBV5-1 and TRBJ2-2, with D tentatively TRBD2 (6 bases). V lost 0 bases, J lost 5 bases, and 14 bases lay in between. The germline V gene has CDR1 SGHRS and CDR2 YFSETQ. CDR3 length: 16 amino acids.

This clonotype was counted between two and nine times. The chain joins TRBV30 to TRBJ2-7; possible D gene TRBD1, 6 bases. The V end was cut by 3 bases, the J end by 0 bases, with 12 bases between. The CDR3 loop spans 14 amino acids. Germline V CDR1 and CDR2: GTSNPN, SVGIG (reference sequence). The CDR3 sequence is CAWRRADSSYEQYF. The CDR3 DNA sequence: TGTGCCTGGAGACGGGCGGACAGCTCCTACGAGCAGTACTTC.

There are a few counts of this clonotype. The J gene is TRBJ2-5, the V gene TRBV7-6, with TRBD1 as a possible D gene (6 bases). The CDR3 is made up of 15 amino acids. Per the germline V gene, CDR1 is SGHVS and CDR2 is FNYEAQ. V gave up 5 bases and J gave up 4 bases, with 17 bases separating them. CDR3 bases: TGTGCCAGCAGCCGTGACACAGGGTACCCAGAGACCCAGTACTTC. This translates into CASSRDTGYPETQYF.

The J gene is TRBJ1-6, the V gene TRBV5-1, with TRBD1 matching 7 bases. With 0 bases clipped from V and 6 bases from J, the junction kept 0 bases outside the gene matches. The CDR3 totals 14 residues. The germline CDR1 and CDR2 sequences are SGHRS and YFSETQ. The CDR3 loop is CASSLGDSNSPLHF. In nucleotides, the CDR3 is TGCGCCAGCAGCTTGGGGGACAGTAATTCACCCCTCCACTTT.

This chain uses TRBV7-2 with TRBJ2-3, with D tentatively TRBD2 (6 bases). The ends were cut back, 3 bases at V and 9 bases at J, with 10 bases in the middle. Germline assignment: CDR1 SGHTA and CDR2 FQGNSA. The CDR3 has 12 amino acids. The CDR3 loop reads CASSFWDSTQYF. CDR3 bases: TGTGCCAGCAGCTTCTGGGACTCAACGCAGTATTTT.

The V and J genes are TRBV10-1 and TRBJ1-1; 11 bases fit TRBD1. There are 14 residues in the CDR3. Germline V lookup: CDR1 WNHNN, CDR2 SYGVQD (reference sequence). The ends lost 6 bases at V and 6 bases at J; junction bases unmatched: 6. CDR3 sequence: CASSRDRGAPEAFF. CDR3 sequence (DNA): TGCGCCAGCAGCCGGGACAGGGGGGCGCCTGAAGCTTTCTTT.

This clonotype was recorded at least ten times. This rearrangement joins TRBV12-3 or TRBV12-4 to TRBJ1-1; D perhaps matches TRBD1 (6 bases). The CDR3 spans 12 residues. The V end was cut by 6 bases, the J end by 11 bases, with 16 bases between. The CDR3 sequence is CASSPGTLGAFF. The CDR3 DNA is TGTGCCAGCAGCCCCGGGACATTAGGGGCTTTCTTT.

This clonotype occurred many times. Here the CDR3 reads CASSLWSGDRGVAAEAFF. CDR3 nucleotide sequence: TGTGCCAGCAGCTTATGGAGCGGTGACAGGGGCGTCGCGGCTGAAGCTTTCTTT. The rearrangement links TRBV11-2 to TRBJ1-1; 8 bases fit TRBD1. Germline loops: CDR1 SGHAT, CDR2 FQNNGV. The V gene end was trimmed by 2 bases and the J gene end by 6 bases; junction bases not matched to a gene: 17. This CDR3 is 18 amino acids long.

In this sample, this clonotype turned up many times. The CDR3 sequence is CASSLGSPNIQYF. CDR3 DNA sequence: TGTGCCAGCAGCTTAGGCAGCCCAAACATTCAGTACTTC. This chain joins TRBV11-3 and TRBJ2-4; D not resolved. Trimming removed 1 base at V and 6 bases at J, with 7 bases between. Germline values: CDR1 SGHNT, CDR2 YENEEA. This CDR3 has 13 residues.

This clonotype was seen more than once but under ten times. The CDR3 here is CATSDLSGDTQYF. CDR3 coding DNA: TGTGCCACCAGCGACCTATCGGGGGATACGCAGTATTTT. The chain joins TRBV15 to TRBJ2-3; D may be TRBD2 (5 bases). The V end lost 5 bases, the J end lost 6 bases, and 12 bases lay between the germline ends. CDR1 LNHNV and CDR2 YYDKDF come from the germline V gene (reference sequence). The CDR3 sequence is 13 residues long.

V is TRBV10-3 and J is TRBJ2-7, with D perhaps matching TRBD2 (5 bases). The CDR3 consists of 19 residues. Germline V gene lookup returns CDR1 ENHRY and CDR2 SYGVKD. V was cut by 4 bases and J by 1 base, with 26 bases left in between. The CDR3 sequence: CAISVSAVDEGTHSYEQYF. Here the CDR3 DNA reads TGTGCCATCAGTGTATCAGCCGTAGACGAGGGAACCCATTCCTACGAGCAGTACTTC.

The chain carries TRBV5-5 and TRBJ1-3; D unclear. Germline values: CDR1 SGHKS, CDR2 YYEKEE (reference sequence). The V end was cut by 4 bases, the J end by 0 bases, with 11 bases between. The CDR3 has 15 residues. This CDR3 is CASSPTANSGNTIYF. CDR3 bases: TGTGCCAGCAGCCCGACGGCCAACTCTGGAAACACCATATATTTT.

This clonotype was seen ten or more times. This chain connects TRBV5-1 to TRBJ2-2; D may be TRBD1 (6 bases). The germline gives CDR1 SGHRS, CDR2 YFSETQ. The CDR3 totals 15 residues. Between the trimmed V and J ends, which lost 2 bases and 2 bases, there was a span of 10 bases. This CDR3 reads CASSFRTDNTGELFF. DNA of the CDR3: TGCGCCAGCAGCTTCAGGACAGATAACACCGGGGAGCTGTTTTTT.

Only a few counts were recorded for this clonotype. This chain joins TRBV2 and TRBJ2-3; 11 bases line up with TRBD1. V shed 7 bases, J shed 4 bases, and the junction held 1 base outside the gene matches. The CDR3 length is 13 residues. Per germline, CDR1 SNHLY and CDR2 FYNNEI. The CDR3 DNA reads TGTGCCAGCAAGGGACAGGGGGCAGATACGCAGTATTTT. Translated: CASKGQGADTQYF.

This clonotype was counted a few times. The V and J genes are TRBV20-1 and TRBJ2-2, with 10 bases aligning to TRBD2. The CDR3 extends over 13 amino acids. V lost 5 bases to trimming and J lost 6 bases; unmatched junction nucleotides: 3. The V gene's germline CDR1 is DFQATT and CDR2 SNEGSKA (reference sequence). CDR3 protein: CSALAGEPGELFF. The CDR3 DNA reads TGCAGTGCTCTAGCGGGAGAGCCCGGGGAGCTGTTTTTT.

This clonotype appeared many times. The J gene is TRBJ2-1, the V gene TRBV27; perhaps D is TRBD1 or TRBD2 (5 bases each). CDR1 is MNHEY, CDR2 SMNVEV, per germline (reference sequence). V was clipped by 4 bases and J by 7 bases, with 17 bases between them. This CDR3 region has 15 residues. The CDR3 protein is CASSYDPGHWNEQFF. Here the CDR3 DNA reads TGTGCCAGCAGTTACGACCCGGGGCATTGGAATGAGCAGTTCTTC.

V gene TRBV9 combines with J gene TRBJ2-3, with 7 bases aligning to TRBD2. Germline assignment: CDR1 SGDLS and CDR2 YYNGEE. This CDR3 is built from 16 residues. Trimming at V came to 4 bases and at J to 4 bases, leaving 12 bases not matched to a gene. CDR3 in DNA: TGTGCCAGCAGCTATGAGGTGGGAGGGTCGCCAGATACGCAGTATTTT. Residues: CASSYEVGGSPDTQYF.

Concerning this clonotype: A much larger clone lies one base from this, so it may be a read error. The V call is TRBV7-9, the J call TRBJ2-1; no clear D gene. Germline CDR1 and CDR2: SEHNR and FQNEAQ (reference sequence). This CDR3 comprises 15 residues. Trimming stripped 1 base from V and 9 bases from J, with 16 bases between. CDR3 nucleotide sequence: TGTGCCAGCAGCTTAGAGCCCCCTGGCGGCAGTGAGCAGTTCTTC. Amino acids: CASSLEPPGGSEQFF.

Only a few counts were recorded for this clonotype. V and J are TRBV7-8 and TRBJ2-1; D may be TRBD2 (6 bases). V lost 3 bases, J lost 0 bases, and 21 bases lay in between. The CDR3 runs 19 residues. The germline V gene encodes CDR1 SGHVS and CDR2 FQNEAQ. The CDR3 bases are TGTGCCAGCAGCTTCGGGGGACTGGTAGCTTCGAGCTCCTACAATGAGCAGTTCTTC. Protein sequence: CASSFGGLVASSSYNEQFF.

This clonotype was seen a few times. The rearrangement uses TRBV4-1 and TRBJ1-2; 12 nucleotides match TRBD1. Germline V gene lookup returns CDR1 MGHRA and CDR2 YSYEKL. The J segment lost 7 bases and the V segment lost 5 bases, leaving 11 bases of the junction unmatched. The CDR3 is made up of 16 amino acids. The CDR3 DNA reads TGCGCCAGCAGCTCATCCCGGGGACAGGGGGCCGGTGGCTACACCTTC. Encoded protein: CASSSSRGQGAGGYTF.

This CDR3 reads CASSLGGLARETQYF. CDR3 in DNA: TGTGCCAGCAGCCTGGGAGGACTAGCCCGAGAGACCCAGTACTTC. V and J are TRBV5-6 and TRBJ2-5, with 8 bases fitting TRBD2. V was pared by 4 bases and J by 4 bases, with 9 bases of the junction left unmatched. The CDR3 consists of 15 residues. Germline values: CDR1 SGHDT, CDR2 YYEEEE.

The V gene is TRBV9, the J gene TRBJ2-2; weak D call: TRBD2 (6 bases). The CDR3 has 14 amino acids. The germline V and J ends were trimmed by 1 base and 4 bases, with 8 bases remaining between them. Germline V gives CDR1 SGDLS, CDR2 YYNGEE. The CDR3: CASSVRDFTGELFF. In DNA, the CDR3 is TGTGCCAGCAGCGTAAGGGACTTCACCGGGGAGCTGTTTTTT.